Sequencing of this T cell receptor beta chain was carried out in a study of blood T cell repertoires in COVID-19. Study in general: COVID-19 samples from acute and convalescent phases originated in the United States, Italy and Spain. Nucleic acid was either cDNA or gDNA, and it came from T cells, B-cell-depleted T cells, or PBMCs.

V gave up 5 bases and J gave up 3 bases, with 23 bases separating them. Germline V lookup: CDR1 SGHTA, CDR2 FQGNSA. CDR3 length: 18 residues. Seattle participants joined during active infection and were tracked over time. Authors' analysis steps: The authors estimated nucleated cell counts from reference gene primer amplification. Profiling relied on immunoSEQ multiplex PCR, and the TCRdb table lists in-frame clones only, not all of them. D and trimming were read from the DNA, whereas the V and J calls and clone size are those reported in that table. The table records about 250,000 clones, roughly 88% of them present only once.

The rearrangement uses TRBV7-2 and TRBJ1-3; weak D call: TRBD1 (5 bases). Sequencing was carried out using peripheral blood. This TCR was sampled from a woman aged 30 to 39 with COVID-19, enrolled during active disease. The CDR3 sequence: CASSPSRGGRGYGNTIYF. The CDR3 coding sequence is TGTGCCAGCAGCCCCTCCCGGGGCGGTCGGGGGTATGGAAACACCATATATTTT.